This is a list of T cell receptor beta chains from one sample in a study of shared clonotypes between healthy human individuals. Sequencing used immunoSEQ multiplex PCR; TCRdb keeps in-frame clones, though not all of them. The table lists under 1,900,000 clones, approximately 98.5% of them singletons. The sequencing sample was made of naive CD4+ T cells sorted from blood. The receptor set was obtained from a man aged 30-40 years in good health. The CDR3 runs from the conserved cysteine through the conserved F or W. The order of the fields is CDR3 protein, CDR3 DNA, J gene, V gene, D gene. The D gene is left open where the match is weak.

CDR3aa: CAITRAGVTNTEAFF
CDR3nt: TGTGCCATCACCAGGGCAGGGGTAACGAACACTGAAGCTTTCTTT
j_gene: TRBJ1-1
v_gene: TRBV10-3
d_gene: NA

CDR3aa: CASSDRVYEQYF
CDR3nt: TGTGCCAGCAGTGACAGGGTTTACGAGCAGTACTTC
j_gene: TRBJ2-7
v_gene: TRBV25-1
d_gene: NA

CDR3aa: CASSLAGLSYEQYF
CDR3nt: TGTGCCAGCAGCTTAGCAGGTCTTTCCTACGAGCAGTACTTC
j_gene: TRBJ2-7
v_gene: TRBV11-2
d_gene: NA

CDR3aa: CTTSMEGSGTDTQYF
CDR3nt: TGCACTACCAGCATGGAGGGGAGCGGCACAGATACGCAGTATTTT
j_gene: TRBJ2-3
v_gene: TRBV29-1
d_gene: NA

CDR3aa: CASSPVLSVVGDTQYF
CDR3nt: TGTGCCAGCTCACCAGTTCTTTCGGTCGTCGGCGATACGCAGTATTTT
j_gene: TRBJ2-3
v_gene: TRBV18
d_gene: NA

CDR3aa: CASSPRRTGGHEQYF
CDR3nt: TGTGCCAGCTCACCACGGAGGACAGGGGGCCACGAGCAGTACTTC
j_gene: TRBJ2-7
v_gene: TRBV18
d_gene: TRBD1

CDR3aa: CASSSSGSGETQYF
CDR3nt: TGTGCTAGCAGTTCAAGCGGGAGTGGGGAGACCCAGTACTTC
j_gene: TRBJ2-5
v_gene: TRBV7-7
d_gene: TRBD2

CDR3aa: CASSPGAALNEQFF
CDR3nt: TGTGCCAGCAGCCCGGGAGCAGCGCTTAATGAGCAGTTCTTC
j_gene: TRBJ2-1
v_gene: TRBV5-4
d_gene: NA

CDR3aa: CSVVIVLAGNGELFF
CDR3nt: TGCAGCGTTGTAATCGTCCTAGCGGGAAACGGGGAGCTGTTTTTT
j_gene: TRBJ2-2
v_gene: TRBV29-1
d_gene: TRBD2

CDR3aa: CAWSKGRAYEQYF
CDR3nt: TGTGCCTGGAGTAAGGGTAGGGCCTACGAGCAGTACTTC
j_gene: TRBJ2-7
v_gene: TRBV30
d_gene: NA

CDR3aa: CASSSLTGGSYEQYF
CDR3nt: TGTGCCAGCAGCTCCCTGACAGGGGGGTCCTACGAGCAGTACTTC
j_gene: TRBJ2-7
v_gene: TRBV7-8
d_gene: TRBD1

CDR3aa: CASRWQGPRGEQFF
CDR3nt: TGTGCCAGCAGGTGGCAGGGTCCACGCGGTGAGCAGTTCTTC
j_gene: TRBJ2-1
v_gene: TRBV7-3
d_gene: NA